A selection of T cell receptor beta chains follows, all from one sample in a study of blood T cell repertoires in COVID-19. The data were produced by immunoSEQ multiplex PCR, yet TCRdb's version contains in-frame clones alone and is incomplete. The table shows over 150,000 clones, with approximately 84% occurring only once. The specimen was peripheral blood. The receptors originated from a man aged 70-80 years with active or convalescent COVID-19. CDR3s include the opening cysteine and the closing phenylalanine or tryptophan. The D gene is left open where the match is weak. Expanded clones get a size class; other rows say once, few or many, or leave the size out.

clone size | D gene | J gene | V gene | CDR3 DNA | CDR3 protein
. | . | TRBJ1-1 | TRBV4-1 | TGCGCCAGCAGCCAAGATTTTCGGGGTTATACGACTGAAGCTTTCTTT | CASSQDFRGYTTEAFF
. | TRBD2 | TRBJ2-1 | TRBV5-1 | TGCGCCAGCAGCTTAGTTCTAGCGGGAGGGCCAGGGAATGAGCAGTTCTTC | CASSLVLAGGPGNEQFF
. | . | TRBJ2-1 | TRBV29-1 | TGCAGCGCTCCCCTCAGCGGGTCGTACAATGAGCAGTTCTTC | CSAPLSGSYNEQFF
. | . | TRBJ1-1 | TRBV7-2 | TGTGCCAGCAGCTTCTCGACAGAGAACACTGAAGCTTTCTTT | CASSFSTENTEAFF
. | TRBD2 | TRBJ2-1 | TRBV27 | TGTGCCAGCAGTTTCAGCGGGGCCAACAATGAGCAGTTCTTC | CASSFSGANNEQFF
. | TRBD1 | TRBJ1-1 | TRBV27 | TGTGCCAGCAGTTTCAGTTCGGGACAGGGTACTAACACTGAAGCTTTCTTT | CASSFSSGQGTNTEAFF
. | TRBD1 | TRBJ2-7 | TRBV7-6 | TGTGCCAGCAGCTTAGAGACAGGGAAGCGTTACGAGCAGTACTTC | CASSLETGKRYEQYF
. | . | TRBJ1-2 | TRBV15 | TGTGCCACCAGCAGAGATGGGAACAGGGTTGGCTACACCTTC | CATSRDGNRVGYTF
. | . | TRBJ2-7 | TRBV4-3 | TGCGCCAGCAGCCAAGACCGGCGGGACTACGAGCAGTACTTC | CASSQDRRDYEQYF
. | . | TRBJ2-5 | TRBV11-2 | TGTGCCAGCAGCCCGTATACAGGGTTGGAGACCCAGTACTTC | CASSPYTGLETQYF
once | . | TRBJ2-7 | TRBV19 | TGTGCCAGTAGTAGTGGGCAGGACTACGAGCAGTACTTC | CASSSGQDYEQYF
. | TRBD2 | TRBJ2-1 | TRBV28 | TGTGCCAGCAGTCAGACTAGCGGGATTTATTACAATGAGCAGTTCTTC | CASSQTSGIYYNEQFF
. | TRBD1 | TRBJ1-1 | TRBV10-1 | TGCGCCAGCAGTTTTACCCCGGGACAGGGTCTCGTACCGACTGAAGCTTTCTTT | CASSFTPGQGLVPTEAFF
. | TRBD1 | TRBJ1-4 | TRBV19 | TGTGCCAGTAGACACCCGGGACAGGGCTCTGAAAAACTGTTTTTT | CASRHPGQGSEKLFF
. | TRBD1 | TRBJ2-1 | TRBV20-1 | TGCAGTGCTAGTAGGACAGGGCTCGGGGTGGACAATGAGCAGTTCTTC | CSASRTGLGVDNEQFF